The T cell receptor beta chain described here comes from a study of cytomegalovirus exposure and HLA in healthy donors. Whole-study findings and limits: The authors later found most CMV-associated TCR beta chains appeared HLA-restricted. In a later analysis, fewer than 20,000 TCR beta sequences were associated with HLA alleles at 0.05 false discovery rate. Later analysis associated a missense DCLRE1C variant with TCR beta V- and J-gene trimming.

With 60 Vbeta and 13 Jbeta primers, the PCR was carried out. Original processing methods: Later reanalysis found 70 million to 95 million unique TCR beta chains, around 10 million of them shared. The repertoire was sequenced with immunoSEQ multiplex PCR; TCRdb's copy has only in-frame clones and lacks some. V, J and clone size are those of that table, while D and trimming were read from the DNA. In the table there are tens of thousands of clones, under 70% of which are singletons. This clone came up a few times. The antigen is undetermined. Trimming removed 8 bases from V and 4 bases from J; junction bases left unmatched: 3. The CDR3 extends over 13 amino acids. The germline gives CDR1 MDHEN, CDR2 SYDVKM.

This clonotype was sampled from a man aged 30-40 years in good health and CMV-seropositive. Material: PBMCs. The chain recombines TRBV28 with TRBJ2-4; 9 bases match TRBD1. The CDR3 nucleotides are TGTGCCAGCCAAGGACAGGGGAAAAACATTCAGTACTTC. Protein product: CASQGQGKNIQYF. Based on the CDR3 plus reference TRBV28 and TRBJ2-4, the full variable domain is DVKVTQSSRYLVKRTGEKVFLECVQDMDHENMFWYRQDPGLGLRLIYFSYDVKMKEKGDIPEGYSVSREKKERFSLILESASTNQTSMYLCASQGQGKNIQYFGAGTRLSVL.